A single sample is the source of the 18 T cell receptor beta chains below, sequenced in a study of blood T cell repertoires in COVID-19. The assay was immunoSEQ multiplex PCR, and TCRdb's table has in-frame clones only and misses some. Of some 74,000 clones listed, around 89% are singletons. Sequenced material: peripheral blood. These TCRs come from a woman of 80 years or more with acute or convalescent COVID-19.

This clone was observed a handful of times. The chain links TRBV7-8 to TRBJ1-5; no clear D gene. There are 14 residues in the CDR3. Trimming cost V 0 bases and J 7 bases, with 10 bases left between them. CDR1 SGHVS and CDR2 FQNEAQ come from the germline V gene. The CDR3 is CASSLAFREQPQHF. CDR3 nucleotide sequence: TGTGCCAGCAGCTTAGCGTTTAGGGAGCAGCCCCAGCATTTT.

This sequence joins TRBV6-5 and TRBJ1-1, with 10 bases matching TRBD1. V shed 4 bases, J shed 4 bases, and the junction held 9 bases outside the gene matches. The CDR3 contains 16 residues. In germline, CDR1 is MNHEY, CDR2 SVGAGI. The CDR3, as DNA: TGTGCCAGCAGTTTTCCCCGGGACAGGGGTGGCACTGAAGCTTTCTTT. Amino acid sequence: CASSFPRDRGGTEAFF.

CDR3 in amino acids: CASSQARQRSNEQYF. CDR3 DNA: TGTGCCAGCAGCCAAGCGCGACAGAGGTCGAACGAGCAGTACTTC. The rearrangement uses TRBV3-1 (or the pseudogene TRBV3-2) and TRBJ2-7, with D perhaps matching TRBD1 (5 bases). V was trimmed by 1 base and J by 5 bases, leaving 15 bases between them. Looked up from germline, CDR1 is LGHDT and CDR2 is YNNKEL (reference sequence). This CDR3 region has 15 residues.

This chain links TRBV2 with TRBJ2-1, with 9 bases matching TRBD2. Trimming cost V 3 bases and J 6 bases; bases outside gene matches: 9. This CDR3 is 16 amino acids long. Germline CDR1 SNHLY, CDR2 FYNNEI. This CDR3 is CASSDPGTSRGNEQFF. CDR3 sequence (DNA): TGTGCCAGCAGTGACCCCGGGACTAGCCGCGGCAATGAGCAGTTCTTC.

This clone turned up a few times. V is TRBV10-3 and J is TRBJ2-1, with 10 bases that match TRBD2. Trimming removed 9 bases from V and 8 bases from J; junction bases left unmatched: 10. The CDR3 is 14 residues long. In germline, CDR1 is ENHRY, CDR2 SYGVKD. CDR3 in DNA: TGTGCCATACAAGAGCGGGAGGGCCGGTATGAGCAGTTCTTC. This sequence encodes CAIQEREGRYEQFF.

This clone has more than one count but fewer than ten. The chain uses TRBV3-1 (or the pseudogene TRBV3-2) and TRBJ1-6; 7 bases agree with TRBD1. CDR3 length equals 14 residues. The germline V gene has CDR1 LGHDT and CDR2 YNNKEL (reference sequence). The J segment lost 10 bases and the V segment lost 0 bases, leaving 3 bases of the junction unmatched. Here the CDR3 DNA reads TGTGCCAGCAGCCAAGAGACAGGGTGGTCACCCCTCCACTTT. Encoded protein: CASSQETGWSPLHF.

The chain combines TRBV18 with TRBJ2-2; D remains ambiguous. Germline CDR1 reads KGHSH; CDR2 reads LQKENI. V was shortened by 0 bases and J by 5 bases, with 10 bases between the two germline ends. The CDR3 has 15 amino acids. The CDR3 loop reads CASSPPVARTGELFF. The DNA of the CDR3 is TGTGCCAGCTCACCACCGGTGGCGAGGACCGGGGAGCTGTTTTTT.

The gene calls are TRBV7-9 and TRBJ1-2; TRBD1 agrees at 9 bases. CDR3 size: 16 residues. CDR1 is SEHNR, CDR2 FQNEAQ, per germline (reference sequence). J lost 4 bases, V lost 5 bases, and 11 bases had no gene match. CDR3 nucleotide sequence: TGTGCCAGCAGCCTCACCCCGGGACAGGGAGCCTATGGCTACACCTTC. Translation: CASSLTPGQGAYGYTF.

This clone was observed a single time. V is TRBV2 and J is TRBJ1-2, with D possibly matching TRBD1 (5 bases). CDR1 is SNHLY and CDR2 is FYNNEI in the germline V gene. The CDR3 sequence is 14 residues long. V was trimmed by 4 bases and J by 4 bases, leaving 13 bases between them. The CDR3 is CASSAGREGYGYTF. CDR3 nucleotide sequence: TGTGCCAGCAGTGCAGGGCGGGAGGGCTATGGCTACACCTTC.

This rearrangement joins TRBV6-2 or TRBV6-3 to TRBJ2-1; D is undetermined. Germline CDR1 MNHEY, CDR2 SVGEGT. The germline V and J ends were trimmed by 6 bases and 3 bases, with 12 bases remaining between them. The CDR3 contains 14 residues. The CDR3 DNA reads TGTGCCAGCAGCCCACTGACGGGCTACAATGAGCAGTTCTTC. It encodes CASSPLTGYNEQFF.

The genes are TRBV5-4 and TRBJ2-3; D unresolved. V lost 0 bases to trimming and J lost 6 bases, with 11 bases between them. This CDR3 is built from 14 residues. Germline V gene data show CDR1 as SGHNT and CDR2 as YYREEE (reference sequence). The CDR3 loop is CASSLGLLRDTQYF. As DNA, the CDR3 is TGTGCCAGCAGCTTGGGTCTCTTGAGGGATACGCAGTATTTT. Using reference TRBV5-4 and TRBJ2-3 for the parts outside the CDR3, the full variable domain is ETGVTQSPTHLIKTRGQQVTLRCSSQSGHNTVSWYQQALGQGPQFIFQYYREEENGRGNFPPRFSGLQFPNYSSELNVNALELDDSALYLCASSLGLLRDTQYFGPGTRLTVL.

This chain joins TRBV30 and TRBJ1-5, with D possibly being TRBD1 (5 bases). This CDR3 region has 15 residues. The ends were cut back, 2 bases at V and 0 bases at J, with 11 bases in the middle. Germline-derived CDR1 and CDR2 are GTSNPN and SVGIG (reference sequence). The CDR3 spells CAWSLGHSSNQPQHF. The CDR3 DNA follows: TGTGCCTGGAGTTTAGGACACAGTAGCAATCAGCCCCAGCATTTT.

J is TRBJ1-2 and V is TRBV19; 9 bases align to TRBD1. Germline-derived CDR1 and CDR2 are LNHDA and SQIVND (reference sequence). The length of the CDR3 is 13 residues. Trimming removed 3 bases from V and 8 bases from J; junction bases left unmatched: 4. The CDR3 DNA is TGTGCCAGTAGTATCTTAACAGGGGGCGGCTACACCTTC. Protein: CASSILTGGGYTF.

V and J are TRBV7-2 and TRBJ1-2, with D possibly TRBD1 on 6 matching bases. The V and J ends lost 0 bases and 3 bases respectively, with 8 bases between them. Germline assignment: CDR1 SGHTA and CDR2 FQGNSA. The CDR3 runs 14 residues. CDR3 DNA sequence: TGTGCCAGCAGCTTAGCACAGGGCGACTATGGCTACACCTTC. This encodes CASSLAQGDYGYTF. The variable domain in full, with the rest retrieved from reference TRBV7-2 and TRBJ1-2, is GAGVSQSPSNKVTEKGKDVELRCDPISGHTALYWYRQSLGQGLEFLIYFQGNSAPDKSGLPSDRFSAERTGGSVSTLTIQRTQQEDSAVYLCASSLAQGDYGYTFGSGTRLTVV.

V usage is TRBV19 and J usage is TRBJ1-2; the match to TRBD1 covers 9 bases. CDR1 and CDR2 (germline): LNHDA, SQIVND (reference sequence). The CDR3 runs to 14 residues. With 6 bases clipped from V and 3 bases from J, the junction kept 5 bases outside the gene matches. The CDR3 DNA is TGTGCCAGTAGATCCGGGACAGGGTACTATGGCTACACCTTC. This codes for CASRSGTGYYGYTF.

The chain carries TRBV29-1 and TRBJ1-2, with D tentatively TRBD1 (5 bases). In germline, CDR1 is SQVTM, CDR2 ANQGSEA. The V and J ends lost 7 bases and 5 bases respectively, with 11 bases between them. The CDR3 has 11 amino acids. CDR3: CSEQAYYGYTF. The CDR3 DNA reads as TGCAGCGAACAGGCGTATTATGGCTACACCTTC.

The gene calls are TRBV24-1 and TRBJ1-5; 9 nucleotides align to TRBD1. The V segment lost 3 bases and the J segment 0 bases; nucleotides outside the gene matches: 8. The CDR3 runs 18 residues. Germline assignment: CDR1 KGHDR and CDR2 SFDVKD. The CDR3: CATSDPPDRGYSNQPQHF. DNA for the CDR3: TGTGCCACCAGTGATCCCCCGGACAGGGGATATAGCAATCAGCCCCAGCATTTT.

The V call is TRBV11-2, the J call TRBJ1-1; a weak D match, TRBD1 (6 bases). Trimming stripped 5 bases from V and 4 bases from J, with 14 bases between. The CDR3 extends over 14 amino acids. Germline-derived CDR1 and CDR2 are SGHAT and FQNNGV. The CDR3 region is CASSLTQGRTEAFF. The CDR3 DNA follows: TGTGCCAGCAGCCTAACACAGGGACGCACTGAAGCTTTCTTT.